This T cell receptor (beta chain) was sequenced during a study of cytomegalovirus exposure and HLA in healthy donors. A word on this clone: The antigen remains unidentified.

All donors participated as healthy donors of bone marrow. Amplification used 60 Vbeta primers and 13 Jbeta primers. Per the original methods: An analysis that came later counted roughly 80 million unique TCR beta chains, around 12 million shared. Assay: immunoSEQ multiplex PCR; the TCRdb copy retains only in-frame clones and omits some. V and J calls and clone size are those listed in that table; D and trimming were worked out from the DNA. The repertoire holds more than 85,000 clones, with around 78% as singletons. General study points: TCR beta sequences reportedly predicted most subjects' HLA-A and HLA-B alleles accurately.

The receptor was isolated from a male donor in good health and CMV-seronegative. The sample consisted of PBMCs.

The CDR3 region is CASSTRTSGRNYEQYF. The CDR3 region has the DNA TGTGCCAGCAGCACCAGGACTAGCGGGAGGAATTACGAGCAGTACTTC. The chain links TRBV11-2 to TRBJ2-7; 14 bases agree with TRBD2. The length of the CDR3 is 16 residues. Germline lookup yields CDR1 SGHAT and CDR2 FQNNGV. V lost 5 bases to trimming and J lost 4 bases; unmatched junction nucleotides: 7. Based on the CDR3 plus reference TRBV11-2 and TRBJ2-7, the full variable domain is EAGVAQSPRYKIIEKRQSVAFWCNPISGHATLYWYQQILGQGPKLLIQFQNNGVVDDSQLPKDRFSAERLKGVDSTLKIQPAKLEDSAVYLCASSTRTSGRNYEQYFGPGTRLTVT.